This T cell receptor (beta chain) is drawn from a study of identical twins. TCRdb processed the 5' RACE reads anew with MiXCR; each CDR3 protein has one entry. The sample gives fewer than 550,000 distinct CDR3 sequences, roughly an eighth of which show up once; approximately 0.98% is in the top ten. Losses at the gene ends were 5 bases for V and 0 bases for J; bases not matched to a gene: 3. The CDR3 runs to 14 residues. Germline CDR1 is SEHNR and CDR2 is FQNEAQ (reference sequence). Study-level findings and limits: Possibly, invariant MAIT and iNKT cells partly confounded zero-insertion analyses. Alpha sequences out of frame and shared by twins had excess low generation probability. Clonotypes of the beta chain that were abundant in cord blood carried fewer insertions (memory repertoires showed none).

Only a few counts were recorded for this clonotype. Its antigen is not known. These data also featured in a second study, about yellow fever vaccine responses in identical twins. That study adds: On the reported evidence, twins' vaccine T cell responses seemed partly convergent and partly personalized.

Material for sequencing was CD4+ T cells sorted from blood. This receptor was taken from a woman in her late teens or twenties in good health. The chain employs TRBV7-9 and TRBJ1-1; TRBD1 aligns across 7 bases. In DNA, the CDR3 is TGTGCCAGCAGCATGGGACAGTTGAACACTGAAGCTTTCTTT. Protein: CASSMGQLNTEAFF.